This T cell receptor (beta chain) was sequenced during a study of somatic mutations in cytotoxic T cells in rheumatoid arthritis. On the study more broadly: Patients had approximately 30 ml EDTA blood drawn right after diagnosis, before any treatment. Using a FACSAria II or Sony SH800, a portion of the V beta antibody-stained T-cell populations were flow-sorted at nearly 100% purity, and among those populations were V beta1+ cells that were then sequenced for TCRB.

The length of the CDR3 is 16 residues. The V end lost 0 bases, the J end lost 0 bases, and 11 bases lay between the germline ends. CDR1 KGHSH and CDR2 LQKENI come from the germline V gene. Generated by immunoSEQ multiplex PCR, the TCRdb table keeps only in-frame clones and is missing some. The sample consists of about 15,000 clones, 70% to 75% of them appearing once. This clone was detected once. Separation of CD4+ and CD8+ cells was performed by positive magnetic bead selection, and purity was verified by flow cytometry. The rearrangement uses TRBV18 and TRBJ1-1; D is ambiguous. This TCR came from an adult with rheumatoid arthritis. Sequenced sample: CD8+ T cells sorted from blood. DNA of the CDR3: TGTGCCAGCTCACCACCGGTGAATTACATGAACACTGAAGCTTTCTTT. The encoded protein is CASSPPVNYMNTEAFF.